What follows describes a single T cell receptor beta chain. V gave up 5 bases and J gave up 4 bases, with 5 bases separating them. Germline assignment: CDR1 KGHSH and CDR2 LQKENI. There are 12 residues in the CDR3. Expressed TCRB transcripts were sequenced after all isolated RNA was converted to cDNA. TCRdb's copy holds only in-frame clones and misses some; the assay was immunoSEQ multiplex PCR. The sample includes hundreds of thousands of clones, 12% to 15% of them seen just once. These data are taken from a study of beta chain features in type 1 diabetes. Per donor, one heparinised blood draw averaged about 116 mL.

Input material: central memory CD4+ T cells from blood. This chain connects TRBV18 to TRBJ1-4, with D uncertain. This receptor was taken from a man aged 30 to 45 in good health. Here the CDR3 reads CASSTYNEKLFF. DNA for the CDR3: TGTGCCAGCTCAACATATAATGAAAAACTGTTTTTT.